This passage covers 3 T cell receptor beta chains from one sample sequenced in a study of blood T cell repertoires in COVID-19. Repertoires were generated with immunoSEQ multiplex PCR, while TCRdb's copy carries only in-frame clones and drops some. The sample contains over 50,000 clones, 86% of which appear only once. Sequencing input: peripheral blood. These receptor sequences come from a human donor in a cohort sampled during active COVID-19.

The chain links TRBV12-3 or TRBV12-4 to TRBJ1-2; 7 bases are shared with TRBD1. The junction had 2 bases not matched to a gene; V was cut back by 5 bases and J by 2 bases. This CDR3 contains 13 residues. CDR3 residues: CASSGGQNYGYTF. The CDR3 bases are TGTGCCAGCAGTGGGGGACAGAACTATGGCTACACCTTC.

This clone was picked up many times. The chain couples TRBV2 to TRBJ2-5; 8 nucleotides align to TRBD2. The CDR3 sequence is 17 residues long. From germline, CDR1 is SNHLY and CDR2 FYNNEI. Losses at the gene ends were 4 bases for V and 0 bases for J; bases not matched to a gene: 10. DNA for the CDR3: TGTGCCAGCAGTGGCCTGACTAGCGCATACAACCAAGAGACCCAGTACTTC. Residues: CASSGLTSAYNQETQYF.

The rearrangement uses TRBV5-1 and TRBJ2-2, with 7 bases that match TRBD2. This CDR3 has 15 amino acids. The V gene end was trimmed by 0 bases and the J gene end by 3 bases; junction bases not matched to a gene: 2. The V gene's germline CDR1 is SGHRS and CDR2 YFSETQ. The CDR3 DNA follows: TGCGCCAGCAGCTTGGGGGAGGGCTACACCGGGGAGCTGTTTTTT. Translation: CASSLGEGYTGELFF.